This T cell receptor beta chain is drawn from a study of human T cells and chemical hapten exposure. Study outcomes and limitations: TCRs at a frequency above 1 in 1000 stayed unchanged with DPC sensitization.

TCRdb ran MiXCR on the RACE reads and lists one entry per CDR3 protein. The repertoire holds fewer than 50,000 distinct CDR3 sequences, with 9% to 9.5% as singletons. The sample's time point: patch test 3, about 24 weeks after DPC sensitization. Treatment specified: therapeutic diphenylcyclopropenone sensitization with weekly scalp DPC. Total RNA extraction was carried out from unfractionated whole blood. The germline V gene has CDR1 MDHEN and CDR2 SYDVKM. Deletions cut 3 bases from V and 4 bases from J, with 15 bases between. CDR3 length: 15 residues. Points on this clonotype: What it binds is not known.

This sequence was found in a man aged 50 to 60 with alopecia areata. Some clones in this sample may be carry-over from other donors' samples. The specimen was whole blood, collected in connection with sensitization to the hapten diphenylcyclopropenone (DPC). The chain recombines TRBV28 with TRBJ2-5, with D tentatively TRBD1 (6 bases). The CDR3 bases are TGTGCCAGCAGTTTGCCTACAGGGCCGGGAGAGACCCAGTACTTC. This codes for CASSLPTGPGETQYF.